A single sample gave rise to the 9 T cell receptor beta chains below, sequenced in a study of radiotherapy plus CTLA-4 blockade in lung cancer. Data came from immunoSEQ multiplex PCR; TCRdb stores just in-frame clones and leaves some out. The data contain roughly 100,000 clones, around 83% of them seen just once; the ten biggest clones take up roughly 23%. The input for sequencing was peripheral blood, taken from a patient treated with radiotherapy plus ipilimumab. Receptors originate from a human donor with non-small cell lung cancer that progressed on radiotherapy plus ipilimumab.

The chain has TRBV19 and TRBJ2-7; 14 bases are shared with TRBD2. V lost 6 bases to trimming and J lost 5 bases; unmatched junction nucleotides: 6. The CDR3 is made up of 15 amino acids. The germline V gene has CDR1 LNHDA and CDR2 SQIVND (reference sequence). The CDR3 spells CASSTTGLAGDEQYF. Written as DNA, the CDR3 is TGTGCCAGTAGCACTACGGGACTAGCGGGAGACGAGCAGTACTTC.

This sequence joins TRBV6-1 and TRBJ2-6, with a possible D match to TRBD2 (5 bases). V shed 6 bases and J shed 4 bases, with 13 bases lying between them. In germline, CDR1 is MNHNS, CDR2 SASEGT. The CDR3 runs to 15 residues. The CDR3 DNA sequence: TGTGCCAGCAGGAAGCCGGAGGCGGGGGCCAACGTCCTGACTTTC. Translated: CASRKPEAGANVLTF.

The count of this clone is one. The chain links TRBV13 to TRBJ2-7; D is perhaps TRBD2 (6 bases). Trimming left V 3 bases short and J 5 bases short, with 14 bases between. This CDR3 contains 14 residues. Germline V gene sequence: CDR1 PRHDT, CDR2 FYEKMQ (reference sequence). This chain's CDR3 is CASSFQEGWNEQYV. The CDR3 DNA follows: TGTGCCAGCAGCTTTCAGGAGGGTTGGAACGAGCAGTACGTC.

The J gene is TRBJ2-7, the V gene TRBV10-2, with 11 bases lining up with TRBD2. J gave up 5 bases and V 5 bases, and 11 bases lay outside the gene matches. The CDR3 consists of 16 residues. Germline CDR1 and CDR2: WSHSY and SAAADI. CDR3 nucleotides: TGCGCCAGCAGTAATCACGGCGGACTAGCGGGTAACGAGCAGTACTTC. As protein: CASSNHGGLAGNEQYF.

The CDR3 nucleotides read TGTGCCAGCAGTCCTGACCCACTTATAGCGGGAGGGCCTCGGGGGGAGCTGTTTTTT. Translated: CASSPDPLIAGGPRGELFF. The chain is built from TRBV27 and TRBJ2-2; 11 bases are shared with TRBD2. The CDR3 is made up of 19 amino acids. V was pared by 5 bases and J by 8 bases, with 19 bases of the junction left unmatched. The germline V gene has CDR1 MNHEY and CDR2 SMNVEV (reference sequence).

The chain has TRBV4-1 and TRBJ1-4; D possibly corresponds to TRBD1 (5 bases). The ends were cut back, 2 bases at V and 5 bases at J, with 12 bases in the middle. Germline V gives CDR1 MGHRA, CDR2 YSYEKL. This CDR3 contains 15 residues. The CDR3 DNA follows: TGCGCCAGCAGCCAAACCGGGACCCGGAATGAAAAACTGTTTTTT. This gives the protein CASSQTGTRNEKLFF.

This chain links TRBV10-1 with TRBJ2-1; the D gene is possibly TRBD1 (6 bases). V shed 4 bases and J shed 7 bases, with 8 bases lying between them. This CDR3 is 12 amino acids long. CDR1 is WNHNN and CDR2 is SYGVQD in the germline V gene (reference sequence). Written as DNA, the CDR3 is TGCGCCAGCAGTGGAACAGGGAATGAGCAGTTCTTC. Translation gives CASSGTGNEQFF.

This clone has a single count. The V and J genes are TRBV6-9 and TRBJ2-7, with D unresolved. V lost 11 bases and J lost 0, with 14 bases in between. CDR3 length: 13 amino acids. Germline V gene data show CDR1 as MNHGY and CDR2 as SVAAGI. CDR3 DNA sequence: TGTGCCGGGGAAGACGGTAGCTCCTACGAGCAGTACGTC. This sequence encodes CAGEDGSSYEQYV.

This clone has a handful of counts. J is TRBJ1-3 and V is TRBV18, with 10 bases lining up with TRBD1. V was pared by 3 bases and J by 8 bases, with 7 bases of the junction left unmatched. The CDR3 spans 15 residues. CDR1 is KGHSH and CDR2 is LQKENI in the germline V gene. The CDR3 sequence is CASSPGQGKADTIYF. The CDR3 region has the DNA TGTGCCAGCTCACCGGGACAGGGGAAAGCGGACACCATATATTTT.